This T cell receptor beta chain is from a study of low-dose radiotherapy and immunotherapy resistance in tumors. Study information: For four cycles from cycle 1 day 1, patients took 300 mg oral aspirin daily.

Time point here: after trial treatment. Treatment here: LDRT plus nivolumab, ipilimumab, low-dose cyclophosphamide and aspirin (RACIN trial). The trim removed 5 bases at V and 0 bases at J, leaving 7 bases unmatched. The CDR3 is made up of 15 amino acids. Germline CDR1 and CDR2: MNHEY and SMNVEV (reference sequence). A constant-region primer paired with the V-primer adapter amplified TCRs over approximately 19 PCR cycles. TCRdb called the reads again in MiXCR, with one record for every CDR3 protein. The table records some 52,000 distinct CDR3 sequences, roughly a third of them present only once. This clonotype was detected ten times or more.

The sequencing used PBMCs, collected after low-dose radiotherapy plus immunotherapy. The chain recombines TRBV27 with TRBJ2-7, with 7 positions matching TRBD1. The sequence was collected from a male donor with rectosigmoid adenocarcinoma. In DNA form, the CDR3 reads TGTGCCAGCAGTCCGCTCGGGACAGCCTCCTACGAGCAGTACTTC. Residues: CASSPLGTASYEQYF.